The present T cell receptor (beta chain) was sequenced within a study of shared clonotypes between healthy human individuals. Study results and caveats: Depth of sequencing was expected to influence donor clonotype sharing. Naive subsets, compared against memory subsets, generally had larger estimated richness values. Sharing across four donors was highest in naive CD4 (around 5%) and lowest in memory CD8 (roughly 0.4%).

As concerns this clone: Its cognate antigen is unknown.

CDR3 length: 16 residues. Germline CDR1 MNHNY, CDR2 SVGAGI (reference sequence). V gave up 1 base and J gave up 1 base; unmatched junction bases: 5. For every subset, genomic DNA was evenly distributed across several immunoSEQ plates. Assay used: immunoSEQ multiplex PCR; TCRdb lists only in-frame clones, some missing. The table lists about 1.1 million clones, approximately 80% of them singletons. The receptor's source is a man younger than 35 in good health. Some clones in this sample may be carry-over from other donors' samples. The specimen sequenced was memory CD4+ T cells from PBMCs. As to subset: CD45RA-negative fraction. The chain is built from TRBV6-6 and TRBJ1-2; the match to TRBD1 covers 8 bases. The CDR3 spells CASSYFGGQVNYGYTF. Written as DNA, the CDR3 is TGTGCCAGCAGTTACTTTGGGGGACAGGTTAACTATGGCTACACCTTC.